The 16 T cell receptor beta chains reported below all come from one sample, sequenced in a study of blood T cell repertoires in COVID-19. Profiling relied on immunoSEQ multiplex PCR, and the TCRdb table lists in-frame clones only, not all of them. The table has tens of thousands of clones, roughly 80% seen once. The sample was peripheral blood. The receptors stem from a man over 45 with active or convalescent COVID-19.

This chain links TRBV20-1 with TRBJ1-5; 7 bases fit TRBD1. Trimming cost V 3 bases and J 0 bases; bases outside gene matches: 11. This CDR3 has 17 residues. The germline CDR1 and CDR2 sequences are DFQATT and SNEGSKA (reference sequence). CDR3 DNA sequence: TGCAGTGCTAGTCGAGTTTTGGGACAGAATAGCAATCAGCCCCAGCATTTT. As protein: CSASRVLGQNSNQPQHF.

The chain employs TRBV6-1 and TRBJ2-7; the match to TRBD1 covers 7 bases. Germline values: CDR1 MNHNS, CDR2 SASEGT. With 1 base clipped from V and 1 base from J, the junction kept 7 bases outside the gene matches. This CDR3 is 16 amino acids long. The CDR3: CASSEGIGGASYEQYF. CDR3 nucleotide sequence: TGTGCCAGCAGTGAAGGTATAGGGGGCGCATCCTACGAGCAGTACTTC.

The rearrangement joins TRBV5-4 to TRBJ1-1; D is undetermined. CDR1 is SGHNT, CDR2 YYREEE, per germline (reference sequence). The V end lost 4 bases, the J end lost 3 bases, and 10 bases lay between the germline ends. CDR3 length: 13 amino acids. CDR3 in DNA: TGTGCCAGCAGCCCGGAGACTGACACTGAAGCTTTCTTT. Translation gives CASSPETDTEAFF.

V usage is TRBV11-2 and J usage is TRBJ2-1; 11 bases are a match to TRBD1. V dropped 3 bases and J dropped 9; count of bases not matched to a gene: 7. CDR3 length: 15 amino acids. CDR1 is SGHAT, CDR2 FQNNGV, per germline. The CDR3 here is CASSLVGQGATEQFF. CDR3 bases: TGTGCCAGCAGCTTGGTAGGACAGGGGGCCACTGAGCAGTTCTTC.

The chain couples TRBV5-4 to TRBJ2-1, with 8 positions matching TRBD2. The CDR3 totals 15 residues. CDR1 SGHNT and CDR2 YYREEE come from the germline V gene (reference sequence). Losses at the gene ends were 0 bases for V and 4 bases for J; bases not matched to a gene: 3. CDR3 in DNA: TGTGCCAGCAGCTTGGGAACTAGCGGATACAATGAGCAGTTCTTC. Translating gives CASSLGTSGYNEQFF.

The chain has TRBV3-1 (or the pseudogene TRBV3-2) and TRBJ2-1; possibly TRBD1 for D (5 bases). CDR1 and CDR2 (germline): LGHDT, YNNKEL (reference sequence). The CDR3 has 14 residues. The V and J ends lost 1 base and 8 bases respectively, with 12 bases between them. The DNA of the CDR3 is TGTGCCAGCAGCCAAGGACAGAGCTGGGATGAGCAGTTCTTC. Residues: CASSQGQSWDEQFF.

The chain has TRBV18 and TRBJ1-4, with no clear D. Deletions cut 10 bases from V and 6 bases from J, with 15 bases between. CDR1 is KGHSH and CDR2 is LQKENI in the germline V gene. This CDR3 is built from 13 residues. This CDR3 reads CATPGRVDEKLFF. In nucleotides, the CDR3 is TGTGCCACCCCTGGGAGGGTCGATGAAAAACTGTTTTTT.

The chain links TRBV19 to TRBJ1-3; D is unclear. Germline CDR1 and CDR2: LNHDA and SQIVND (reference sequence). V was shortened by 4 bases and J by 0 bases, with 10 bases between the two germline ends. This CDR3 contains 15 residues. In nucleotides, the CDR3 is TGTGCCAGTAGTAGCGTGACTAGCTCTGGAAACACCATATATTTT. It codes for CASSSVTSSGNTIYF.

CDR3 in DNA: TGTGCCAGCAGCTTAGGAGCGGGGGCCCACGAGACCCAGTACTTC. Its protein product is CASSLGAGAHETQYF. V and J are TRBV7-2 and TRBJ2-5; 8 nucleotides align to TRBD2. From germline, CDR1 is SGHTA and CDR2 FQGNSA. The CDR3 length is 15 residues. J gave up 5 bases and V 1 base, and 6 bases lay outside the gene matches.

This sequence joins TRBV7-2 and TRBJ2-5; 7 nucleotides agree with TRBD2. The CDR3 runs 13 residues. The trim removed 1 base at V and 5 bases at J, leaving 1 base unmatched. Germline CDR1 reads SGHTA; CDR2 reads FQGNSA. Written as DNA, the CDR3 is TGTGCCAGCAGCTTAGTGGGGGGGGAGACCCAGTACTTC. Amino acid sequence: CASSLVGGETQYF.

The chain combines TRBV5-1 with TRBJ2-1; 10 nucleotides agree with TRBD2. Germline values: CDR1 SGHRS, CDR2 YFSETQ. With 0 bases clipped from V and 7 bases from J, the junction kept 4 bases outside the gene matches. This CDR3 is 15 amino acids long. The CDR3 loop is CASSLALLAGNEQFF. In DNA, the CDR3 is TGCGCCAGCAGCTTGGCCTTACTAGCGGGGAATGAGCAGTTCTTC. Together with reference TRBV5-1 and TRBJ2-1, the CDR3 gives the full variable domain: KAGVTQTPRYLIKTRGQQVTLSCSPISGHRSVSWYQQTPGQGLQFLFEYFSETQRNKGNFPGRFSGRQFSNSRSEMNVSTLELGDSALYLCASSLALLAGNEQFFGPGTRLTVL.

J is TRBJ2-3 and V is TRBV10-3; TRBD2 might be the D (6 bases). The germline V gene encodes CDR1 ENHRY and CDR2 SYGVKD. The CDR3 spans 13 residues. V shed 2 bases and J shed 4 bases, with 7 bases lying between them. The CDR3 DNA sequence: TGTGCCATCAGTGAGGGGGGGTCAGATACGCAGTATTTT. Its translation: CAISEGGSDTQYF.

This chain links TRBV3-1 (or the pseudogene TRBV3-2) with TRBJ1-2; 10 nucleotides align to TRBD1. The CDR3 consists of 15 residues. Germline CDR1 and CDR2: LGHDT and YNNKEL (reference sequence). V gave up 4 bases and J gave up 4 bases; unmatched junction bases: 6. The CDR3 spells CASSRRQGAPYGYTF. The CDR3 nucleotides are TGTGCCAGCAGCCGCCGACAGGGGGCACCCTATGGCTACACCTTC.

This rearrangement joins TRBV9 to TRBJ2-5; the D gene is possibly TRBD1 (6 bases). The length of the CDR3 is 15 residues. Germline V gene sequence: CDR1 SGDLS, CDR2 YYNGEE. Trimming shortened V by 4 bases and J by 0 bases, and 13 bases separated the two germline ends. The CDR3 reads CASSPLRGNQETQYF. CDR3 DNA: TGTGCCAGCAGCCCACTCAGGGGCAACCAAGAGACCCAGTACTTC.

The CDR3 DNA reads TGTGCCAGCAGCGTTGGCGGGGCGGAACGGACCCAGTACTTC. It is translated as CASSVGGAERTQYF. The chain has TRBV9 and TRBJ2-5; the D gene is possibly TRBD2 (6 bases). Germline-derived CDR1 and CDR2 are SGDLS and YYNGEE. The CDR3 length is 14 residues. The V gene lost 2 bases and the J gene lost 7 bases, with 15 bases spanning the gap.

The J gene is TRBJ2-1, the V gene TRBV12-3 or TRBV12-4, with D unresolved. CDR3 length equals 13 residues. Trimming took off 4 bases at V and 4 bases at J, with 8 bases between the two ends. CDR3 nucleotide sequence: TGTGCCAGCAGTTCCCACAAGTACAATGAGCAGTTCTTC. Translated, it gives CASSSHKYNEQFF.